This T cell receptor beta chain was found in a study of blood T cell repertoires in COVID-19. Across the study: COVID-19 samples collected from the United States, Italy and Spain covered acute and convalescent phases. T cells, B-cell-depleted T cells, or PBMCs supplied cDNA or gDNA.

This clone was observed once. In the original processing: Reference gene primer amplification in the assay estimated nucleated cell counts. Libraries were prepared by immunoSEQ multiplex PCR; TCRdb keeps only in-frame clonotypes and omits some of them. The DNA was the basis for D and trimming; V, J and clone size are from that table. The sample gives 40,000 to 50,000 clones, 65% to 90% of which show up once; 2.5% to 3% is in the top ten. Germline values: CDR1 SGHNT, CDR2 YYREEE (reference sequence). The CDR3 totals 15 residues. The V end lost 5 bases, the J end lost 1 base, and 10 bases lay between the germline ends.

The TCR sequence derives from a woman older than 75 with acute or convalescent COVID-19. The gene calls are TRBV5-4 and TRBJ1-6, with D possibly matching TRBD1 (6 bases). Sequencing was done on a sample of peripheral blood. In DNA, the CDR3 is TGTGCCAGCAGTTACAGGGTGTCCTATAATTCACCCCTCCACTTT. Translation gives CASSYRVSYNSPLHF.